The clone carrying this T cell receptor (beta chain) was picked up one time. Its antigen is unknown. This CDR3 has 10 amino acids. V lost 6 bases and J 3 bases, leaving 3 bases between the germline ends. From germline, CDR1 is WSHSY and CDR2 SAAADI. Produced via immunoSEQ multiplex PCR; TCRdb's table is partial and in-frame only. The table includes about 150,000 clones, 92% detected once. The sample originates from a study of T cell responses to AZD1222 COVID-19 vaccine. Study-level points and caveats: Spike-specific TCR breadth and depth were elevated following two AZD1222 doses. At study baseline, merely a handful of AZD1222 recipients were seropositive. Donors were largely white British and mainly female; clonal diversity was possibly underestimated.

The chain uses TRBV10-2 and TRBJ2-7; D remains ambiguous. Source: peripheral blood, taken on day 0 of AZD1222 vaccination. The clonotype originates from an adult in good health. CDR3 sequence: CASSHYEQYF. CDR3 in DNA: TGCGCCAGCAGCCACTACGAGCAGTACTTC.